This TCR beta chain is from a study of cytomegalovirus exposure and HLA in healthy donors (dated by TCRdb to about 2017). About the full investigation: An earlier analysis of 587 of the donors reported 250 to 300 Gb of sequence data and approximately 120 million unique TCR beta sequences obtained from about 200 million T cells. Donor age, sex, ethnicity and CMV serostatus were collected together with the repertoire data. Every repertoire in the discovery cohort had been generated on one and the same sequencing platform. Roughly 320 gigabases of sequencing data and tens of millions of unique TCR sequences made up an early release that covered nearly 650 HLA-typed donors. Along with the roughly 700-subject first cohort, a separate validation cohort of over 90 different subjects was used. To predict cytomegalovirus infection status, the study brought together high-throughput TCR immunosequencing, statistical association of individual TCRs with disease status, and machine learning. In an earlier analysis of several hundred of the donors, high-throughput TCR beta sequencing was used to judge whether each TCR beta V gene segment behaved as functional or pseudogenic. A later genetic analysis used genome-wide SNP genotypes for about 60% of the 666 donors, treating that subset as a discovery cohort. On average, roughly 200,000 unique TCR beta nucleotide sequences were sequenced per donor among some 430 genotyped donors of the cohort, with 15% to 20% of those sequences being non-productive. The number of typed donors differed by locus: roughly 620-640 for A, B, C, DRB1 and DQB1; approximately 530 for DQA1; approximately 610 for DPA1; and around 450 for DPB1. The study aimed to test whether cataloging public T cell receptors could reveal signatures of past pathogen exposure. The genetic ancestry cluster associated with self-reported Caucasian donors included 81% of the 350 to 500 genotyped donors. Rather than drawing on any new phenotypic data, the later analysis identified candidate immune exposures from TCR beta sequences and the way those sequences occurred across donors. To study patterns of TCR occurrence, a later analysis re-analyzed previously published TCR beta repertoires from around 670 donors and added high-resolution HLA genotyping. The study profiled the T cell repertoires of around 700 subjects by immunosequencing and related them to cytomegalovirus serostatus. A handful of DR-DQ haplotypes were handled as single units for association and clustering because linkage in the cohort was strong. HLA typing covered class I and class II loci at four-digit resolution.

A word on this clone: Its antigen remains undetermined. Per-base quality was not reported, and no clone a single base away is much larger than it.

The receptor library was made with the immunoSEQ multiplex PCR assay. The multiplex PCR relied on a mix of 60 forward primers for TCR Vbeta segments and 13 reverse primers for TCR Jbeta segments. A multiplex PCR assay on genomic DNA amplified the CDR3 region of rearranged TCR beta genes. On the Illumina HiSeq System, the amplified TCR beta libraries were sequenced as 87-base-pair reads. Under the source paper's analysis protocol: A later analysis counted about 76 million unique TCR beta chains across the 550 to 700 repertoires, and roughly 11 million of these chains were shared by at least two donors. Raw reads were error-corrected and collapsed into unique sequences by a nearest-neighbor algorithm in which closely related sequences were merged to remove PCR and sequencing errors. Alignment of CDR3 sequences to IMGT reference sequences was used to assign V, D and J gene segments. For a sequence to be retained, a match of at least six nucleotides was required to both a V gene segment and a J gene segment. Rearrangements were classified as productive when the CDR3 lacked stop codons and remained in frame with V and J, and all other rearrangements were classified as non-productive. CDR3 was defined by IMGT convention, running from the second conserved V-encoded cysteine to the conserved J-encoded phenylalanine. Sequences without an unambiguous match to a single V gene segment were excluded from the earlier analysis of about 630 of the donors. An earlier analysis of 587 of the donors called V segments functional above 56.7% productive rearrangements and segregating when the between-donor standard deviation exceeded 5%. A statistical classification framework was developed to diagnose cytomegalovirus status using the catalog of TCR beta chain sequences. In a later analysis, V and J genes were assigned by comparing TCR nucleotide sequences against IMGT/GENE-DB human TR gene sequences. Using the TCRdist pipeline, a later analysis assigned CDR3 sequences along with most-parsimonious VDJ recombination scenarios. In a later analysis, each TCR beta chain was defined by its CDR3 amino acid sequence together with its V-gene family, and reads lacking a unique V-gene family were excluded. As a way to deal with suspected cross-contamination and a sequencing artifact, a later analysis dropped hundreds of nucleotide sequences that were highly shared and had low generation probability. In a later analysis, a clonal expansion index for each public chain was calculated from normalized within-repertoire ranks of inferred template counts. In a later analysis, generation probabilities were computed with a VDJ recombination model fitted to out-of-frame rearrangements, and the resulting probabilities were checked against IGoR. In a later analysis, TCR-TCR, TCR-HLA and TCR-CMV co-occurrence was scored with hypergeometric tests, and a repertoire-size bias correction was applied to TCR pairs. A later analysis estimated false discovery rates by permuting HLA or CMV assignments 20 times. In a later analysis, co-occurring TCRs were grouped using DBSCAN, with TCRdist sequence similarity added in when clustering inside HLA-allele-positive subsets. Co-occurrence clustering excluded repertoires with fewer than 30,000 or more than 120,000 public chains, plus five with anomalous nucleotide sharing. TCRdb's version of the immuneACCESS table is confined to in-frame rearrangements and falls short of the full clone set. An unresolved V gene accounts for under half of the shortfall where checked; the remainder is of unknown origin. The DNA gave D and trimming, while V, J and clone size come from that table. A total of about 94,000 clones appear in this sample, about 80% of them only once. The ten biggest clones cover approximately 1.4% of the sample.

Points the paper makes about the study in general: Assigning TCR associations to individual alleles was difficult when HLA alleles, especially DR and DQ, strongly co-occurred. Some IMGT-functional V segments, including TRBV6-2 and TRBV6-3, could not be told apart with the 87-base-pair reads, so those segments were excluded. According to the authors, the approach could potentially be generalized to other disease states and immunological phenotypes. The study gave a list of under 200 TCR beta chains associated with cytomegalovirus. A later analysis reported that several top co-occurrence clusters appeared linked to parvovirus B19, influenza, CMV and Epstein-Barr virus. In vitro tests confirmed that a few of the cytomegalovirus-associated TCR beta chains recognize cytomegalovirus antigens. In a later analysis, HLA-associated TCR beta chains were found to be more clonally expanded and to have lower generation probabilities than equally common non-associated chains. Because HLA typing was missing for some donors at each locus, association tests included only the typed subset. Specific HLA alleles were associated with 15,000 to 20,000 TCR beta sequences at a false discovery rate of 0.05 in a later analysis. Presence/absence analyses assumed roughly uniform sequencing depth across donors, an assumption that may not hold. In both the original and validation cohorts, the classifier was reported to diagnose cytomegalovirus status with high specificity and sensitivity. A later analysis found that most CMV-associated TCR beta chains appeared HLA-restricted, with HLA associations seemingly driven largely by CMV exposure. The sequencing pipeline was judged likely to have produced a cluster of highly shared sequence variants as a technical artifact. A further reported finding was that TCR beta sequences accurately predicted the HLA-A and HLA-B alleles for most subjects in the first cohort. A later genetic analysis associated a missense DCLRE1C variant with V-gene and J-gene trimming of TCR beta chains, and an independent cohort replicated the association. The earlier analysis of about 600 of the donors excluded about 16 rarely observed V segments, including chromosome 9 orphons, because counts were too low. For the cohort, immune exposure information was limited to CMV serostatus. The cohort was sequenced for TCR beta chains only, and without alpha or paired-chain data the features that could be detected were limited. In a later analysis, TCR association rates were found to vary across HLA loci, with the most associated TCRs seen for DRB1 alleles and the fewest for HLA-C alleles. Most TCR sequences were observed very rarely across donors, whereas some public TCRs were present in many individuals. A later genetic analysis reported fewer N-insertions in productive TCRs among donors in an Asian-associated ancestry cluster than the roughly 620-donor mean. An earlier analysis of 587 of the donors showed that most TCR beta V segments appeared in productive rearrangements either about 90% or about 30% of the time, which broadly matched IMGT annotations. Linkage disequilibrium might explain the correlated functional status among segregating V segments, but an unknown experimental factor could not be ruled out.

In total, approximately 700 healthy bone marrow donors made up the cohort. All cohort members were sampled while nominally healthy, although unrecorded immune exposures were likely present. The donor tested CMV seronegative, placing the donor among the 350 or so seronegative members of the cohort. Each donor provided a peripheral blood sample, and peripheral blood mononuclear cells were used for TCR beta sequencing. Genomic DNA extraction from the blood cell samples was performed with the Qiagen DNeasy Blood Extraction Kit. From its cysteine to its phenylalanine, the CDR3 spans 18 amino acids. Only the CDR3 DNA stays, 54 bases, in frame from base 1.

This receptor chain uses TRBV12-1 and TRBJ2-7; the D segment call TRBD1 is taken from the table without a DNA check. TRBV12-1 is a known pseudogene. The sample was PBMCs. The receptor was isolated from a male donor in good health and CMV-seronegative. The CDR3: CASSFEGLGRRSFYEQYF. In nucleotides, the sequence is TGTGCCAGCAGCTTTGAGGGGCTTGGTAGACGGTCCTTCTACGAGCAGTACTTC.